The 8 T cell receptor beta chains below come from one sample, sequenced in a study of beta chain features in type 1 diabetes. cDNA synthesis used the whole RNA isolate, giving expressed TCRB sequences. Measured with immunoSEQ multiplex PCR; TCRdb has only the in-frame clones, and not every one. Seen here are under 900,000 clones, roughly 15% observed once, and the top ten hold 0.023%. Source material: naive CD4+ T cells from blood. These receptors all stem from a woman under 30 in good health.

The V and J genes are TRBV11-2 and TRBJ2-1; 9 bases are a match to TRBD2. CDR1 is SGHAT and CDR2 is FQNNGV in the germline V gene. The CDR3 runs 15 residues. V shed 3 bases, J shed 6 bases, and the junction held 6 bases outside the gene matches. Here the CDR3 reads CASSLGGRAGNEQFF. CDR3 DNA: TGTGCCAGCAGCTTGGGCGGGAGGGCCGGCAATGAGCAGTTCTTC.

This clone occurred a few times. The V and J genes are TRBV5-1 and TRBJ1-1, with a tentative D call TRBD1 (6 bases). The CDR3 totals 14 residues. The germline gives CDR1 SGHRS, CDR2 YFSETQ. V lost 5 bases, J lost 5 bases, and 16 bases lay in between. The CDR3 region is CASSWGGEGTEAFF. CDR3 coding DNA: TGCGCCAGCAGTTGGGGGGGCGAGGGAACTGAAGCTTTCTTT.

The rearrangement links TRBV3-2 to TRBJ2-5. TRBV3-2 is noted as a pseudogene. This CDR3 has 8 residues. In nucleotides, the CDR3 is TGTGCCAGCACCCAAGGGGACTTC. Residues: CASTQGDF.

This clone was seen only a few times. The V and J genes are TRBV6-6 and TRBJ2-7, with 12 bases fitting TRBD2. V lost 5 bases and J lost 6; bases outside the gene matches: 11. Germline values: CDR1 MNHNY, CDR2 SVGAGI (reference sequence). This CDR3 region has 16 residues. The CDR3 DNA follows: TGTGCCAGCAGTAAAGGGACTAGCGGGTGGATGGGCGAGCAGTACTTC. Translated: CASSKGTSGWMGEQYF.

This clone was counted a few times. The chain has TRBV4-3 and TRBJ2-1; D is ambiguous. The CDR3 is 15 amino acids. CDR1 is LGHNA and CDR2 is YSLEER in the germline V gene. Trimming removed 1 base from V and 5 bases from J, with 12 bases in between. CDR3 region: CASSQGSSENNEQFF. The CDR3 DNA sequence: TGCGCCAGCAGCCAAGGTTCGTCAGAGAACAATGAGCAGTTCTTC.

V gene TRBV19 combines with J gene TRBJ1-2; 8 nucleotides agree with TRBD1. This CDR3 has 14 amino acids. Germline V gives CDR1 LNHDA, CDR2 SQIVND (reference sequence). V lost 1 base, J lost 6 bases, and 4 bases stayed unmatched. CDR3 region: CASSIATGVHGYTF. CDR3 coding DNA: TGTGCCAGTAGTATAGCGACAGGGGTGCATGGCTACACCTTC.

This clone was detected only a few times. The J gene is TRBJ2-7, the V gene TRBV5-4; D perhaps matches TRBD1 (6 bases). Germline V gene lookup returns CDR1 SGHNT and CDR2 YYREEE (reference sequence). V lost 4 bases, J lost 6 bases, and 14 bases lay in between. The CDR3 is 13 amino acids. The CDR3 DNA follows: TGTGCCAGCAGCCTACAGGGTTTGGGCGAGCAGTACTTC. Amino acids: CASSLQGLGEQYF.

V usage is TRBV2 and J usage is TRBJ2-2; TRBD1 agrees at 10 bases. The V gene end was trimmed by 5 bases and the J gene end by 5 bases; junction bases not matched to a gene: 8. CDR1 is SNHLY, CDR2 FYNNEI, per germline. The CDR3 length is 16 residues. The CDR3 DNA sequence: TGTGCCAGCAGTCACTACCGGGACAGGGGAACCGGGGAGCTGTTTTTT. Encoded protein: CASSHYRDRGTGELFF. The full variable domain, rest sourced from reference TRBV2 and TRBJ2-2, is EPEVTQTPSHQVTQMGQEVILRCVPISNHLYFYWYRQILGQKVEFLVSFYNNEISEKSEIFDDQFSVERPDGSNFTLKIRSTKLEDSAMYFCASSHYRDRGTGELFFGEGSRLTVL.